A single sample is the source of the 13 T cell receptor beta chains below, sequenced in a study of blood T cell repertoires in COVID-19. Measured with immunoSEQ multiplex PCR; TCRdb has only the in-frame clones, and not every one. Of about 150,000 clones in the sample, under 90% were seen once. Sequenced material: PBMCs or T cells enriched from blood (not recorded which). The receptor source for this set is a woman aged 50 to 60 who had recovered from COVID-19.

The CDR3 bases are TGTGCCAGCAGCCAGGACAGACCCTACGAGCAGTACTTC. Translation: CASSQDRPYEQYF. V and J are TRBV12-3 or TRBV12-4 and TRBJ2-7; D possibly corresponds to TRBD1 (6 bases). The V end lost 6 bases, the J end lost 2 bases, and 11 bases lay between the germline ends. The CDR3 totals 13 residues.

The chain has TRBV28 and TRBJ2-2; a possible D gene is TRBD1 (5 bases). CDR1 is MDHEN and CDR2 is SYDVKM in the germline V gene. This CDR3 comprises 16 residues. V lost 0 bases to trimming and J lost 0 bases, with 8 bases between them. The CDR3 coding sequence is TGTGCCAGCAGTTTATGGACAGCTACGAACACCGGGGAGCTGTTTTTT. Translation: CASSLWTATNTGELFF.

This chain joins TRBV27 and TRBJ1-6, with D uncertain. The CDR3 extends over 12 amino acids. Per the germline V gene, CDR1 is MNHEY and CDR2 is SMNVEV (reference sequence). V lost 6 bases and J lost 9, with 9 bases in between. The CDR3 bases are TGTGCCAGCAGGGAGTATTTTTCACCCCTCCACTTT. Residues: CASREYFSPLHF.

CDR3 in amino acids: CASSLTSGFSGANVLTF. The CDR3 coding sequence is TGTGCCAGCAGCTTAACTAGCGGATTCTCTGGGGCCAACGTCCTGACTTTC. The chain carries TRBV7-2 and TRBJ2-6, with TRBD2 identical over 8 bases. Germline lookup yields CDR1 SGHTA and CDR2 FQGNSA. This CDR3 region has 17 residues. Unmatched junction bases numbered 3, after V lost 2 bases and J lost 0 bases.

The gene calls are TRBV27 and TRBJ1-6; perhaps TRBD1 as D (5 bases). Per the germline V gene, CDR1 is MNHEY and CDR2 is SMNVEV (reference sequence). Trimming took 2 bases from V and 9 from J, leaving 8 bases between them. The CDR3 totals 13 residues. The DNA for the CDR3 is TGTGCCAGCAGTTTAGGACAATTTTCACCCCTCCACTTT. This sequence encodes CASSLGQFSPLHF.

The CDR3, as DNA: TGTGCCAGTAGCGGGAGAAGTTCCTACAATGAGCAGTTCTTC. As protein: CASSGRSSYNEQFF. The chain employs TRBV19 and TRBJ2-1, with D possibly TRBD2 on 6 matching bases. Looked up from germline, CDR1 is LNHDA and CDR2 is SQIVND (reference sequence). This CDR3 has 14 residues. V lost 6 bases and J lost 1, with 10 bases in between.

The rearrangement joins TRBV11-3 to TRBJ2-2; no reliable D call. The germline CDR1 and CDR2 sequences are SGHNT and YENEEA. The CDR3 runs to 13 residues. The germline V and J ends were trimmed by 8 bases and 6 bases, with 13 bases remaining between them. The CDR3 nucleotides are TGTGCCAGCTCTTCAGGCGATGCCGGGGAGCTGTTTTTT. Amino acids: CASSSGDAGELFF.

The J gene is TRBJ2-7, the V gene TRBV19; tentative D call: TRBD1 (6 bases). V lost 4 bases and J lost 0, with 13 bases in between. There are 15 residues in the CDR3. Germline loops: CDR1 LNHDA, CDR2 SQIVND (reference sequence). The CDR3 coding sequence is TGTGCCAGTAGTACCGCAGGGGTCAGCTCCTACGAGCAGTACTTC. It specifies CASSTAGVSSYEQYF.

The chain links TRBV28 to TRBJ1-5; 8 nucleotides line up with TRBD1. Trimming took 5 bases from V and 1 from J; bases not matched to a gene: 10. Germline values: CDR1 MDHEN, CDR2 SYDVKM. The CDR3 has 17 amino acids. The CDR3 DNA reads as TGTGCCAGCAGTCCGCCCCAGGGGGCCCGAAGCAATCAGCCCCAGCATTTT. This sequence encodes CASSPPQGARSNQPQHF.

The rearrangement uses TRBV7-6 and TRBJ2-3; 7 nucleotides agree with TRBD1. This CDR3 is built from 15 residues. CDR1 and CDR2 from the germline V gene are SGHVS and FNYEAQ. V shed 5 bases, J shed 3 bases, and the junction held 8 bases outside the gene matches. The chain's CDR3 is CASSTQGISTDTQYF. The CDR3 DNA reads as TGTGCCAGCAGCACACAGGGGATAAGTACAGATACGCAGTATTTT.

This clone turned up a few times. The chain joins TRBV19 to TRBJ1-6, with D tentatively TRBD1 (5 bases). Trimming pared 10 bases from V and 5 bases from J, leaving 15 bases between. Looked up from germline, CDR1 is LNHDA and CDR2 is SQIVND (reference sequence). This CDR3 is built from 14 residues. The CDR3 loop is CAIAAGHNNSPLHF. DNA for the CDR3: TGTGCCATCGCGGCCGGACACAATAATTCACCCCTCCACTTT.

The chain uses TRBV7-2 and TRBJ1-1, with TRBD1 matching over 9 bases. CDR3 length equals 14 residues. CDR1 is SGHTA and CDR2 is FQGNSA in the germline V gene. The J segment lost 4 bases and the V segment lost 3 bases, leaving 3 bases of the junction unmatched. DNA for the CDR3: TGTGCCAGCAGCTTCCACAGGGGGCCCACTGAAGCTTTCTTT. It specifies CASSFHRGPTEAFF. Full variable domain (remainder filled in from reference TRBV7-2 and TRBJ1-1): GAGVSQSPSNKVTEKGKDVELRCDPISGHTALYWYRQSLGQGLEFLIYFQGNSAPDKSGLPSDRFSAERTGGSVSTLTIQRTQQEDSAVYLCASSFHRGPTEAFFGQGTRLTVV.

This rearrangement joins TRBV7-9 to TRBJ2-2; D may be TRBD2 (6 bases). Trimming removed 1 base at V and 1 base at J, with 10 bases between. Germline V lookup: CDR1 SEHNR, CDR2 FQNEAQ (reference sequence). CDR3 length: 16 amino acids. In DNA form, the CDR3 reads TGTGCCAGCAGCTTAGATCGGGGGATGAACACCGGGGAGCTGTTTTTT. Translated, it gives CASSLDRGMNTGELFF.